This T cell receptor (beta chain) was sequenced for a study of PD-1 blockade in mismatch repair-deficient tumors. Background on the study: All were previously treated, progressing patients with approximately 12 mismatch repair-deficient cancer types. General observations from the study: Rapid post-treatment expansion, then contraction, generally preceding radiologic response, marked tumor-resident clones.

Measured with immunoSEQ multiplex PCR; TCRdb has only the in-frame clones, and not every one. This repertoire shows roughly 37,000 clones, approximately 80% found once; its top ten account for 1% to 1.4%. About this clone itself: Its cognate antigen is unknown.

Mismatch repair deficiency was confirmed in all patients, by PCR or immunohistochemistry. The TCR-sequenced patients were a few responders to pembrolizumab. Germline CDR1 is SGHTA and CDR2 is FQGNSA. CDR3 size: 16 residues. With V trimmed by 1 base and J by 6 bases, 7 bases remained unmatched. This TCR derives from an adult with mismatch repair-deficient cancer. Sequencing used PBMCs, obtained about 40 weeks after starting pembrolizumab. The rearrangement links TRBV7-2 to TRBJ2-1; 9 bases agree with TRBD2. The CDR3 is CASSLGGGRAGNEQFF. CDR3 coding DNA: TGTGCCAGCAGCTTAGGGGGCGGGAGGGCCGGCAATGAGCAGTTCTTC.